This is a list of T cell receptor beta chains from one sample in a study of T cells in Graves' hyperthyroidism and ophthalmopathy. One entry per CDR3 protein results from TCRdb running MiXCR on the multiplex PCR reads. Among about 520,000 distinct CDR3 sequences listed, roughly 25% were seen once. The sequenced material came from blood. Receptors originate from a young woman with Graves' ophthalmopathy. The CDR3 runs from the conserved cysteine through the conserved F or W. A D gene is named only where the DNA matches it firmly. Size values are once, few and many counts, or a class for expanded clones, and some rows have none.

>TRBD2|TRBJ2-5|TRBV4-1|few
TGCGCCAGCAGCTACCGACTAGCGGGGGGGCCAGAGACCCAGTACTTC
CASSYRLAGGPETQYF
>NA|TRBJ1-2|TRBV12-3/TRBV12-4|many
TGTGCCAGCGGTACAGGGATTCACTATGGCTACACCTTC
CASGTGIHYGYTF
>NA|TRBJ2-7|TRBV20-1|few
TGCAGTGCTAAGCCCCCGGAAGGGAGCTCCTACGAGCAGTACTTC
CSAKPPEGSSYEQYF
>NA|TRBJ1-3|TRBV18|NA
TGTGCCAGCTCACCCACGGACGGAGCTGGAAACACCATATATTTT
CASSPTDGAGNTIYF
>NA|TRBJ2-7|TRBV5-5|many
TGTGCCAGCAGCTTTGCCCTCCGACAGGCTTTCTACGAGCAGTACTTC
CASSFALRQAFYEQYF
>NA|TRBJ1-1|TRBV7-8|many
TGTGCCAGCAGCTTAGAGGGATACCCTGAAGCTTTCTTT
CASSLEGYPEAFF
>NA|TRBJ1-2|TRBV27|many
TGTGCCAGCAGTTTTTCTGGGTACTCCTACTATGGCTACACCTTC
CASSFSGYSYYGYTF
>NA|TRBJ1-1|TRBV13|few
TGTGCCAGCAGCCCCTCGGGAGGTGACACTGGAGCTTTCTTT
CASSPSGGDTGAFF
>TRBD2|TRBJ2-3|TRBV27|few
TGTGCCAGCAGTCTACGACAGCAGCAGGGACTAGCGGCGTCAAATACGCAGTATTTT
CASSLRQQQGLAASNTQYF
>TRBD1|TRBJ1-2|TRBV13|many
TGTGCCAGCAGCGGAACAGGGGAGGTATATGGCTACACCTTC
CASSGTGEVYGYTF
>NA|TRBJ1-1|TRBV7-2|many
TGTGCCAGCAGCCGTCACAGGGAGAACACTGAAGCTTTCTTT
CASSRHRENTEAFF
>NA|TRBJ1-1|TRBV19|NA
TGTGCCAGTAGTATTCTCCAGGGTAGTATGAACACTGAAGCTTTCTTT
CASSILQGSMNTEAFF
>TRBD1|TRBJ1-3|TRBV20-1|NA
TGCAGTGCTAGAAGACAGGGAGACTCTGGAAACACCATATATTTT
CSARRQGDSGNTIYF
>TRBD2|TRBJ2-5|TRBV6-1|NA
TGTGCCAGCAGCACGGGACTACTTCAAGAGACCCAGTACTTC
CASSTGLLQETQYF
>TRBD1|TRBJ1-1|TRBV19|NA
TGTGCCAGTACCCCCCGGGAGACAGGGCGGGCTGAAGCTTTCTTT
CASTPRETGRAEAFF
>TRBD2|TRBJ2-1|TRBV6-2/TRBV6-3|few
TGTGCCAGCAGACTCCGGGACTACTCCTACAATGAGCAGTTCTTC
CASRLRDYSYNEQFF
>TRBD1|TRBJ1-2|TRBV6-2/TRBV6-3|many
TGTGCCAGCAGTCCGCGGGGACTACAGGGGGAGAATGGCTACACCTTC
CASSPRGLQGENGYTF
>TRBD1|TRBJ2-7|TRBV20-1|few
TGCAGTGCTTGCCGGGACAGGGCCTACGAGCAGTACTTC
CSACRDRAYEQYF
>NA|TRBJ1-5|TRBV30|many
TGTGCCTGGACCCCCGGCCCGAGCAATCAGCCCCAGCATTTT
CAWTPGPSNQPQHF
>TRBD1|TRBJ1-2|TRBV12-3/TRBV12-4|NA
TGTGCCAGCAGTTTCCTCGGGACAGGGGACTATGGCTACACCTTC
CASSFLGTGDYGYTF
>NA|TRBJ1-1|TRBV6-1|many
TGTGCCAGCAGACGGCACGGAAACACTGAAGCTTTCTTT
CASRRHGNTEAFF
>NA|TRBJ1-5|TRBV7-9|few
TGTGCCAGCAGCCCGGAGGGGAATACTAATCAGCCCCAGCATTTT
CASSPEGNTNQPQHF
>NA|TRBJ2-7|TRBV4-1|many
TGCGCCAGCAGCCAAGTCGCAGGGCAGGGGAACTACGAGCAGTACTTC
CASSQVAGQGNYEQYF
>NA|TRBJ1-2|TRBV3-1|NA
TGTGCCAGCAGCCAAGATCTAGGGACGGCAGTCAATGGCTACACCTTC
CASSQDLGTAVNGYTF
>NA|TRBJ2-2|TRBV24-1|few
TGTGCCACCAGTGATTTAAGGCAGGGTGCGAACACCGGGGAGCTGTTTTTT
CATSDLRQGANTGELFF
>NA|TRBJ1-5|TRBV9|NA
TGTGCCAGCAGTGTTGGGGGGGGTGGTCCCCAGCATTTT
CASSVGGGGPQHF
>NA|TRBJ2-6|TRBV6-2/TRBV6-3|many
TGTGCCAGCAGTTACGTCGGGACGGTCACTGGGGCCAACGTCCTGACTTTC
CASSYVGTVTGANVLTF
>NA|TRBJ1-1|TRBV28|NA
TGTGCCAGCAGTGCCCTGGGGGCTCATAACACTGAAGCTTTCTTT
CASSALGAHNTEAFF
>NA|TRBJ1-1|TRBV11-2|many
TGTGCCAGCAGCTTATATCTCTGGCAGGGGCTGAACACTGAAGCTTTCTTT
CASSLYLWQGLNTEAFF
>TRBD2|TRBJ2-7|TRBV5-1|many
TGCGCCAGTCGGGGGGAGGGGCACTCCTACGAGCAGTACTTC
CASRGEGHSYEQYF
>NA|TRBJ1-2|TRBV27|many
TGTGCCAGCAGTTTCGACAGACACTATGGCTACACCTTC
CASSFDRHYGYTF
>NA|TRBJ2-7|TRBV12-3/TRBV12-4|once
TGTGCCAGCACTAGGGGCGCGGGGGAGCAGTACTTC
CASTRGAGEQYF
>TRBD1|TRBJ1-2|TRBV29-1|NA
TGCAGCGCCCAAGGACAGGGGGCACATGGCTACACCTTC
CSAQGQGAHGYTF
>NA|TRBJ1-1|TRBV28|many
TGTGCCAGTATGACCCGGGCCCGCACTGAAGCTTTCTTT
CASMTRARTEAFF
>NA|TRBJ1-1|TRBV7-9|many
TGTGCCAGCAGCTTAGGGGGGCCCCCAAACACTGAAGCTTTCTTT
CASSLGGPPNTEAFF
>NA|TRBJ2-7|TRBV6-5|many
TGTGCCAGCAGCAAAGGGACGGACCCTTACGAGCAGTACTTC
CASSKGTDPYEQYF
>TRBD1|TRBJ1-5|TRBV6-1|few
TGTGCCAGCAGTCCTCATGACAGGGTTCAGCCCCAGCATTTT
CASSPHDRVQPQHF
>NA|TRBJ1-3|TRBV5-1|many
TGCGCCAGCAGCTTACGAGGGTTCGGCTCAGGAAACACCATATATTTT
CASSLRGFGSGNTIYF
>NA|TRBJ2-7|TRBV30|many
TGTGCCTGGAGTGGAGAGTACGAGCAGTACTTC
CAWSGEYEQYF
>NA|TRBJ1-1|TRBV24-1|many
TGTGCCACCAGTGATTTGGTTGGGACTGAAGCTTTCTTT
CATSDLVGTEAFF
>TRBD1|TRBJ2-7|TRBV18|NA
TGTGCCAGCTCACCGGGGGACAGGGGGTTATACGAGCAGTACTTC
CASSPGDRGLYEQYF
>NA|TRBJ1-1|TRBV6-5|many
TGTGCCAGCAGCACTCACCGGGTCCGTGAAACTGAAGCTTTCTTT
CASSTHRVRETEAFF
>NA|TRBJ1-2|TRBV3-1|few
TGTGCCAGCAGCCAGCTCTTGGGCTATGGCTACACCTTC
CASSQLLGYGYTF
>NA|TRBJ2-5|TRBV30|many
TGTGCCTGGAGTGTCACAGGGCTAGGGACGGAGACCCAGTACTTC
CAWSVTGLGTETQYF
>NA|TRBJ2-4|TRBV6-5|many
TGTGCCAGCAGTTATCCGGCCAAAAACATTCAGTACTTC
CASSYPAKNIQYF
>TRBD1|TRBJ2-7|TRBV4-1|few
TGCGCCAGCAGCCAGGGAGACAGGGATTCGTCCGAGCAGTACTTC
CASSQGDRDSSEQYF
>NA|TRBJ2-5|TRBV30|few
TGTGCCTGGAGTGTACGGGCGACTGAGACCCAGTACTTC
CAWSVRATETQYF
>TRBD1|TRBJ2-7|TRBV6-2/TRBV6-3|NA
TGTGCCAGCAGTCTGGGAGTCGACAGGGGGATCATCCCTTTACGGAGCGAGCAGTACTTC
CASSLGVDRGIIPLRSEQYF
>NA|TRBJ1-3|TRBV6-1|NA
TGTGCCAGCAGTGAAGGGTGGGGTGGAGGAAACACCATATATTTT
CASSEGWGGGNTIYF